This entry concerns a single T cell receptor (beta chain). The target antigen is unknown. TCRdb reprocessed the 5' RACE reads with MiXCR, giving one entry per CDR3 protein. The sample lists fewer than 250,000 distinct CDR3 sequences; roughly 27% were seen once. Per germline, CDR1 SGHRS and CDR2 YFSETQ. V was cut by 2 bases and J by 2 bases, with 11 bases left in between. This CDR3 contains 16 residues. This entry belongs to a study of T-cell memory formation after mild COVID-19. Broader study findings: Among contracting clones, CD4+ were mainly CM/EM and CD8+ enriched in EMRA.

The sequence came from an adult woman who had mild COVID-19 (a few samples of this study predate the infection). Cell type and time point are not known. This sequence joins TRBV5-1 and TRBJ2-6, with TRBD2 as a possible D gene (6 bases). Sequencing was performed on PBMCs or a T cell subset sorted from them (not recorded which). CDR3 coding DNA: TGCGCCAGCAGCTTAAAATCGGGGGCTGGGGCCAACGTCCTGACTTTC. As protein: CASSLKSGAGANVLTF.